There are many counts of the clone carrying this TCR beta chain. Its antigen is unknown. Trimming stripped 0 bases from V and 4 bases from J, with 13 bases between. Germline V gene lookup returns CDR1 MNHEY and CDR2 SVGAGI. The CDR3 consists of 16 residues. This record comes from a study of Graves' ophthalmopathy and Graves' hyperthyroidism. Whole-study results and caveats: Most thyroid clonotypes with frequency above 0.001 were detected in blood too. The study's model predicted ophthalmopathy progression at about 71% sensitivity and approximately 72% specificity.

Amplification of TCR beta CDR3 regions used RNA transcripts. Second-round multiplex PCR followed a first-round RT-PCR using HTBI primers. TCRdb recomputed calls from the multiplex PCR reads with MiXCR, one row per CDR3 protein. The profile covers a few hundred thousand distinct CDR3 sequences, with about a sixth appearing a single time and more than 9% taken by the ten largest. Excluded: other autoimmune disease, uncontrolled infection, pregnancy or lactation. The authors used Ficoll-Paque density gradient centrifugation to separate PBMCs. The input was 10 ml of fresh peripheral blood. The chain employs TRBV6-5 and TRBJ1-3; maybe TRBD1 (5 bases). The specimen sequenced was peripheral blood. This sequence was found in an adult man with Graves' ophthalmopathy. The CDR3 sequence: CASSYSRAGRGNTIYF. The CDR3 bases are TGTGCCAGCAGTTACTCACGGGCAGGGAGGGGAAACACCATATATTTT.